A selection of T cell receptor beta chains follows, all from one sample in a study of T cells in Graves' hyperthyroidism and ophthalmopathy. TCRdb itself ran the multiplex PCR reads through MiXCR, one entry per CDR3 protein. This sample has just under 750,000 distinct CDR3 sequences, with approximately 40% found just once. The specimen sequenced was blood. These receptors were collected from a woman aged 40 to 55 with Graves' hyperthyroidism. CDR3s include the opening cysteine and the closing phenylalanine or tryptophan. A D gene is named only where the DNA matches it firmly. Clone size, where shown, is once, few, many, or a class for clones that have expanded.

J: TRBJ1-1
size: .
D: TRBD1
length: 13
V: TRBV4-1
CDR3: CASSRRDRDGAFF
DNA: TGCGCCAGCAGCCGCCGGGACAGGGATGGAGCTTTCTTT

J: TRBJ2-7
size: few
D: .
length: 17
V: TRBV10-1
CDR3: CASSDMPGQSLTYEQYF
DNA: TGCGCCAGCAGTGATATGCCAGGGCAATCCTTGACTTACGAGCAGTACTTC

J: TRBJ1-2
size: .
D: .
length: 13
V: TRBV28
CDR3: CASSSPPGYGYTF
DNA: TGTGCCAGCAGTTCCCCCCCGGGTTATGGCTACACCTTC

J: TRBJ1-5
size: .
D: TRBD1
length: 16
V: TRBV25-1
CDR3: CASSYTWTGSNQPQHF
DNA: TGTGCCAGCAGTTACACCTGGACAGGGAGCAATCAGCCCCAGCATTTT

J: TRBJ1-2
size: many
D: .
length: 12
V: TRBV5-4
CDR3: CASGGQVAGYTF
DNA: TGTGCCAGCGGGGGGCAGGTTGCTGGCTACACCTTC

J: TRBJ2-7
size: .
D: TRBD2
length: 17
V: TRBV7-2
CDR3: CASSLRTTSDSPYEQYF
DNA: TGTGCCAGCAGCTTGAGAACCACTAGCGACTCACCCTACGAGCAGTACTTC

J: TRBJ2-2
size: many
D: .
length: 13
V: TRBV10-2
CDR3: CASSTPNTGELFF
DNA: TGCGCCAGCAGTACCCCAAACACCGGGGAGCTGTTTTTT

J: TRBJ1-2
size: few
D: .
length: 14
V: TRBV12-3/TRBV12-4
CDR3: CASSFSQVNYGYTF
DNA: TGTGCCAGCAGTTTCTCACAGGTTAACTATGGCTACACCTTC

J: TRBJ1-2
size: .
D: .
length: 14
V: TRBV6-1
CDR3: CASSPPTLRRGYTF
DNA: TGTGCCAGCTCACCACCGACCTTACGGCGGGGCTACACCTTC

J: TRBJ2-5
size: .
D: .
length: 12
V: TRBV20-1
CDR3: CSPRLGGETQYF
DNA: TGCAGTCCGCGCCTCGGAGGGGAGACCCAGTACTTC

J: TRBJ1-3
size: few
D: .
length: 13
V: TRBV16
CDR3: CASSQPPPNTTYF
DNA: TGTGCCAGCAGCCAACCTCCACCTAACACCACATATTTT

J: TRBJ1-6
size: .
D: .
length: 15
V: TRBV6-2/TRBV6-3
CDR3: CASSSIGPGNSPPHF
DNA: TGTGCCAGCAGTTCCATAGGGCCCGGTAATTCACCCCCCCACTTT

J: TRBJ2-3
size: .
D: .
length: 14
V: TRBV19
CDR3: CASSIERITDTQYF
DNA: TGTGCCAGTAGTATAGAACGGATTACAGATACGCAGTATTTT

J: TRBJ1-4
size: .
D: .
length: 13
V: TRBV5-4
CDR3: CASSLEPAEKLFF
DNA: TGTGCCAGCAGCTTGGAGCCGGCGGAAAAACTGTTTTTT

J: TRBJ2-2
size: many
D: TRBD1
length: 16
V: TRBV24-1
CDR3: CATSGGTGYDTGELFF
DNA: TGTGCCACCAGTGGGGGGACAGGGTACGACACCGGGGAGCTGTTTTTT

J: TRBJ1-5
size: many
D: .
length: 14
V: TRBV10-3
CDR3: CAISGTASNQPQHF
DNA: TGTGCCATCAGTGGGACAGCAAGCAATCAGCCCCAGCATTTT

J: TRBJ2-5
size: .
D: TRBD1
length: 17
V: TRBV7-6
CDR3: CASSLGGGLIRDQPQYF
DNA: TGTGCCAGCAGCTTAGGAGGGGGCCTAATACGGGATCAGCCCCAGTACTTC

J: TRBJ1-1
size: .
D: .
length: 14
V: TRBV18
CDR3: CASSPPRGNTEAFF
DNA: TGTGCCAGCTCACCACCGCGTGGAAACACTGAAGCTTTCTTT

J: TRBJ2-7
size: many
D: .
length: 12
V: TRBV20-1
CDR3: CSAKGTNYEQYF
DNA: TGCAGTGCAAAAGGGACCAACTACGAGCAGTACTTC

J: TRBJ2-6
size: .
D: .
length: 18
V: TRBV5-1
CDR3: CASSQDINNPSGANVLTF
DNA: TGCGCCAGCAGCCAAGATATCAACAATCCCTCTGGGGCCAACGTCCTGACTTTC

J: TRBJ1-4
size: many
D: .
length: 14
V: TRBV10-3
CDR3: CAISKDTFGEKLFF
DNA: TGTGCCATCAGCAAGGACACGTTTGGGGAAAAACTGTTTTTT

J: TRBJ2-5
size: many
D: TRBD2
length: 16
V: TRBV20-1
CDR3: CSARDLAGGGRETQYF
DNA: TGCAGTGCTAGAGATTTAGCGGGAGGCGGGAGGGAGACCCAGTACTTC

J: TRBJ2-2
size: .
D: .
length: 15
V: TRBV5-4
CDR3: CASSLPGRTTGELFF
DNA: TGTGCCAGCAGCTTGCCAGGTCGGACCACCGGGGAGCTGTTTTTT

J: TRBJ2-5
size: many
D: .
length: 13
V: TRBV19
CDR3: CASSARRAETQYF
DNA: TGTGCCTCTTCGGCCCGGAGGGCAGAGACCCAGTACTTC

J: TRBJ1-5
size: few
D: TRBD1
length: 16
V: TRBV7-2
CDR3: CASSAATGVGSQPQHF
DNA: TGTGCCAGCAGCGCAGCAACAGGGGTGGGATCTCAGCCCCAGCATTTT

J: TRBJ2-6
size: few
D: .
length: 19
V: TRBV6-5
CDR3: CASSYSVYTQGSGANVLTF
DNA: TGTGCCAGCAGTTACTCGGTCTATACGCAGGGATCTGGGGCCAACGTCCTGACTTTC

J: TRBJ2-2
size: .
D: .
length: 14
V: TRBV2
CDR3: CASSTGKNAGELFF
DNA: TGTGCCAGCAGTACAGGGAAGAATGCCGGGGAGCTGTTTTTT

J: TRBJ1-4
size: once
D: .
length: 12
V: TRBV7-2
CDR3: CASSLVHEKLFF
DNA: TGTGCCAGCAGCTTAGTTCATGAAAAACTGTTTTTT

J: TRBJ2-7
size: few
D: .
length: 15
V: TRBV4-3
CDR3: CASSRDSWNSYEQYF
DNA: TGCGCCAGCAGCCGAGACTCGTGGAATTCCTACGAGCAGTACTTC

J: TRBJ2-5
size: .
D: TRBD1
length: 16
V: TRBV7-2
CDR3: CASSLAMTGAQETQYF
DNA: TGTGCCAGCAGTTTAGCGATGACAGGGGCTCAAGAGACCCAGTACTTC

J: TRBJ2-5
size: .
D: .
length: 14
V: TRBV4-3
CDR3: CASSQGGQRETQYF
DNA: TGCGCCAGCAGCCAAGGTGGACAAAGGGAGACCCAGTACTTC

J: TRBJ1-5
size: many
D: .
length: 17
V: TRBV7-8
CDR3: CASSPVVVQVSNQPQHF
DNA: TGTGCCAGCAGCCCGGTAGTAGTACAGGTCAGCAATCAGCCCCAGCATTTT

J: TRBJ2-2
size: .
D: .
length: 16
V: TRBV29-1
CDR3: CSVEAPGLLNTGELFF
DNA: TGCAGCGTTGAAGCCCCGGGACTCTTGAACACCGGGGAGCTGTTTTTT

J: TRBJ2-2
size: few
D: TRBD1
length: 21
V: TRBV19
CDR3: CASSTPAFFREGGEDTGELFF
DNA: TGTGCCAGTAGTACCCCCGCGTTTTTTCGGGAAGGGGGCGAGGACACCGGGGAGCTGTTTTTT

J: TRBJ1-5
size: .
D: TRBD1
length: 16
V: TRBV6-5
CDR3: CASSPGTGDYNQPQHF
DNA: TGTGCCAGCAGTCCCGGGACAGGGGACTACAATCAGCCCCAGCATTTT

J: TRBJ2-7
size: few
D: TRBD2
length: 15
V: TRBV7-8
CDR3: CASSSTSGTVYEQYF
DNA: TGTGCCAGCAGCTCTACTAGCGGGACGGTGTACGAGCAGTACTTC

J: TRBJ1-3
size: .
D: .
length: 16
V: TRBV5-6
CDR3: CASSCGPPDPGNTIYF
DNA: TGTGCCAGCAGCTGCGGCCCTCCTGACCCTGGAAACACCATATATTTT

J: TRBJ2-2
size: many
D: TRBD2
length: 14
V: TRBV7-2
CDR3: CASHRGGEGGELFF
DNA: TGTGCCAGCCACCGCGGGGGGGAAGGCGGGGAGCTGTTTTTT

J: TRBJ1-2
size: many
D: .
length: 11
V: TRBV29-1
CDR3: CSVGFDYGYTF
DNA: TGCAGCGTTGGGTTCGACTATGGCTACACCTTC

J: TRBJ2-7
size: few
D: .
length: 16
V: TRBV11-2
CDR3: CASSSFPRGTAREQYF
DNA: TGTGCCAGCAGCTCCTTTCCGAGGGGAACAGCCCGTGAGCAGTACTTC

J: TRBJ1-5
size: many
D: .
length: 14
V: TRBV19
CDR3: CASSDQGKNQPQHF
DNA: TGTGCCAGTAGTGACCAGGGTAAGAACCAGCCCCAGCATTTT

J: TRBJ1-6
size: .
D: .
length: 15
V: TRBV5-5
CDR3: CASSAGPGDYSPLHF
DNA: TGTGCCAGCAGCGCCGGGCCAGGGGACTATTCACCCCTCCACTTT

J: TRBJ2-7
size: many
D: .
length: 11
V: TRBV29-1
CDR3: CSVLKNYEQYF
DNA: TGCAGCGTTTTGAAGAACTACGAGCAGTACTTC

J: TRBJ1-5
size: few
D: .
length: 14
V: TRBV28
CDR3: CASTWGTPYQPQHF
DNA: TGTGCCAGCACCTGGGGGACACCATATCAGCCCCAGCATTTT

J: TRBJ2-2
size: .
D: .
length: 16
V: TRBV2
CDR3: CASSPARPANTGELFF
DNA: TGTGCCAGCTCACCGGCCAGGCCCGCGAACACCGGGGAGCTGTTTTTT

J: TRBJ2-7
size: .
D: TRBD2
length: 18
V: TRBV7-9
CDR3: CASSHTPGLAGGIYEQYF
DNA: TGTGCCAGCAGCCACACTCCGGGACTAGCGGGGGGAATCTACGAGCAGTACTTC

J: TRBJ2-7
size: .
D: TRBD1
length: 15
V: TRBV6-1
CDR3: CASSRPGQGAEEQYF
DNA: TGTGCCAGCAGTCGGCCGGGACAGGGGGCAGAAGAGCAGTACTTC

J: TRBJ1-2
size: many
D: TRBD1
length: 15
V: TRBV6-2/TRBV6-3
CDR3: CASITPGTGDYGYTF
DNA: TGTGCCAGCATTACACCCGGGACAGGAGACTATGGCTACACCTTC

J: TRBJ1-2
size: few
D: .
length: 14
V: TRBV18
CDR3: CASSQDTGLRGYTF
DNA: TGTGCCAGCTCGCAGGATACAGGGTTGCGTGGCTACACCTTC

J: TRBJ1-4
size: few
D: TRBD1
length: 13
V: TRBV20-1
CDR3: CSAEGQSIEKLFF
DNA: TGCAGTGCGGAGGGACAGTCGATTGAAAAACTGTTTTTT

J: TRBJ2-7
size: many
D: TRBD1
length: 14
V: TRBV2
CDR3: CASRTGTGGNEQYF
DNA: TGTGCCAGTCGGACCGGGACAGGGGGCAACGAGCAGTACTTC

J: TRBJ1-1
size: many
D: .
length: 14
V: TRBV19
CDR3: CASSGTNMNTEAFF
DNA: TGTGCCAGTAGTGGGACAAACATGAACACTGAAGCTTTCTTT

J: TRBJ1-2
size: .
D: TRBD1
length: 13
V: TRBV4-1
CDR3: CASSQNQGDGYTF
DNA: TGCGCCAGCAGCCAAAATCAGGGGGATGGCTACACCTTC

J: TRBJ1-1
size: once
D: TRBD1
length: 15
V: TRBV11-2
CDR3: CASSRTTGMGTEAFF
DNA: TGTGCCAGCAGCAGAACGACAGGGATGGGAACTGAAGCTTTCTTT

J: TRBJ1-2
size: many
D: .
length: 13
V: TRBV9
CDR3: CASSALDPVGYTF
DNA: TGTGCCAGCAGCGCCTTAGACCCTGTGGGCTACACCTTC

J: TRBJ1-4
size: .
D: TRBD1
length: 14
V: TRBV30
CDR3: CAWSRGQGSEKLFF
DNA: TGTGCCTGGAGCCGGGGACAGGGAAGTGAAAAACTGTTTTTT